This TCR beta chain stems from a study of human CD8 memory T cell subsets. Study-level results: Chao1 estimates suggested stem-like memory T cells exceeded precursor exhausted T cells in diversity.

Libraries of TCR beta chains were produced by 5' RACE (UMI-labeled). As processed by the authors: Functional CDR3 beta clonotypes, numbering between roughly 2,600 and 20,000, were present in each TCR beta library. TCRdb reprocessed the 5' RACE reads and reports one entry per CDR3 protein, with no DNA. In this record, the V and J calls reflect TCRdb's handling and not the investigators' own analysis. This sample's table reports 9,000 to 15,000 distinct CDR3 sequences. Each subset gave duplicate vials of under 170,000 sorted CD8+ T cells for RNA. This clonotype is classed as medium-sized by frequency. Antigen unknown. The length of the CDR3 is 16 residues. Germline V lookup: CDR1 MGHRA, CDR2 YSYEKL.

The rearrangement links TRBV4-1 to TRBJ2-2; the D call from TCRdb, TRBD1, cannot be confirmed without DNA. This TCR was recovered from a human donor in good health. Input material: CD8+ T cells from PBMCs. The CDR3 reads CASSQVPGGVAGELFF.